This T cell receptor (beta chain) came from a study of blood T cell repertoires in COVID-19. TCRdb's copy holds only in-frame clones and misses some; the assay was immunoSEQ multiplex PCR. The sample consists of 400,000 to 550,000 clones, around 89% of them appearing once. Trimming took 4 bases from V and 2 from J, leaving 12 bases between them. Germline lookup yields CDR1 GTSNPN and CDR2 SVGIG (reference sequence). The CDR3 covers 13 residues. The clonotype was recovered from a woman aged 30 to 39 with acute or convalescent COVID-19. The chain is built from TRBV30 and TRBJ2-7; a possible D gene is TRBD2 (7 bases). Source material: peripheral blood. The CDR3 reads CAWKGGGTYEQYF. As DNA, the CDR3 is TGTGCCTGGAAAGGCGGGGGCACCTACGAGCAGTACTTC.